This T cell receptor (beta chain) was recovered during a study of cytomegalovirus exposure and HLA in healthy donors. The wider study: The study placed 70% to 85% of its approximately 380 genotyped donors in the Caucasian-associated ancestry cluster.

Overall study results and limits: Differences between HLA loci emerged in a later analysis of TCR association rates, with DRB1 most and HLA-C fewest. Indistinguishable V segments such as TRBV6-2 and TRBV6-3 were excluded.

Per germline, CDR1 SGHDN and CDR2 FVKESK. The CDR3 spans 15 residues. The V gene end was trimmed by 5 bases and the J gene end by 7 bases; junction bases not matched to a gene: 8. PCR used 60 Vbeta primers and 13 Jbeta primers. Only in-frame clones appear in the TCRdb table, and some are missing; sequencing was by immunoSEQ multiplex PCR. The table has about 110,000 clones, around four fifths seen once. Concerning this clone itself: Its antigen is currently unknown.

This chain links TRBV14 with TRBJ1-2; 12 nucleotides line up with TRBD1. Sequencing was done on a sample of PBMCs. This TCR derives from a woman aged 55-69 years in good health and CMV-seropositive. In DNA, the CDR3 is TGTGCCAGCAGCTACGCCGGGACAGGGGGCACTGGCTACACCTTC. Translating it yields CASSYAGTGGTGYTF.